Listed here are 8 T cell receptor beta chains from one sample, sequenced in a study of cytomegalovirus exposure and HLA in healthy donors. PCR used 60 Vbeta primers and 13 Jbeta primers. The data were produced by immunoSEQ multiplex PCR, yet TCRdb's version contains in-frame clones alone and is incomplete. The sample carries approximately 140,000 clones, about 74% recorded once. Sequenced sample: PBMCs. These receptor sequences come from a woman in her 50s in good health and CMV-seronegative.

The chain recombines TRBV30 with TRBJ1-1, with a possible D match to TRBD1 (5 bases). Trimming took off 1 base at V and 13 bases at J, with 13 bases between the two ends. The V gene's germline CDR1 is GTSNPN and CDR2 SVGIG (reference sequence). The CDR3 sequence is 11 residues long. For the CDR3, the DNA is TGTGCCTGGAGTGATAGGGGCCGGCTTTTCTTT. Translating it yields CAWSDRGRLFF.

The V and J genes are TRBV14 and TRBJ2-7; 8 bases fit TRBD1. The V and J ends lost 4 bases and 5 bases, in that order; junction bases with no gene match: 4. The germline CDR1 and CDR2 sequences are SGHDN and FVKESK. This CDR3 spans 13 amino acids. Here the CDR3 DNA reads TGTGCCAGCAGCCGGGCAGGGGGCCACGAGCAGTACTTC. This codes for CASSRAGGHEQYF.

The rearrangement joins TRBV5-5 to TRBJ2-7, with D possibly TRBD1 on 6 matching bases. This CDR3 contains 14 residues. Trimming shortened V by 2 bases and J by 5 bases, and 14 bases separated the two germline ends. The germline gives CDR1 SGHKS, CDR2 YYEKEE (reference sequence). Written as DNA, the CDR3 is TGTGCCAGCAGCTTCGTATTCCAGGGGAACGAGCAGTACTTC. Protein sequence: CASSFVFQGNEQYF.

This chain joins TRBV7-6 and TRBJ1-2, with D possibly being TRBD1 (5 bases). The CDR3 has 15 amino acids. Trimming removed 4 bases at V and 11 bases at J, with 23 bases between. Germline CDR1 SGHVS, CDR2 FNYEAQ. CDR3 in amino acids: CASSSSAPGRDRYTF. The CDR3 nucleotides are TGTGCCAGCAGCTCTAGTGCCCCCGGCAGGGATCGGTACACCTTC.

The chain employs TRBV11-2 and TRBJ1-1; a possible D gene is TRBD1 (6 bases). Germline V gene sequence: CDR1 SGHAT, CDR2 FQNNGV. CDR3 length: 14 residues. The V end lost 5 bases, the J end lost 0 bases, and 10 bases lay between the germline ends. Here the CDR3 DNA reads TGTGCCAGCAGCCCACAGGGAATGAACACTGAAGCTTTCTTT. This encodes CASSPQGMNTEAFF.

The rearrangement uses TRBV7-8 and TRBJ2-5, with TRBD2 identical over 8 bases. Per the germline V gene, CDR1 is SGHVS and CDR2 is FQNEAQ. The CDR3 spans 14 residues. Trimming at V came to 5 bases and at J to 4 bases, leaving 6 bases not matched to a gene. CDR3 amino acids: CASSRRRGAETQYF. The CDR3 nucleotides read TGTGCCAGCAGCCGTAGGCGGGGGGCAGAGACCCAGTACTTC.

The J gene is TRBJ2-7, the V gene TRBV7-3, with D possibly matching TRBD2 (6 bases). Germline loops: CDR1 SGHTA, CDR2 FQGTGA. This CDR3 contains 14 residues. V shed 2 bases and J shed 1 base, with 9 bases lying between them. CDR3 protein: CASSLEGGSYEQYF. The CDR3 DNA reads TGTGCCAGCAGCTTAGAAGGAGGGTCCTACGAGCAGTACTTC.

The table lists this clone with a few counts. V and J are TRBV11-2 and TRBJ2-1; D is uncertain. The germline CDR1 and CDR2 sequences are SGHAT and FQNNGV. The CDR3 runs 15 residues. V lost 7 bases and J lost 5, with 18 bases in between. The CDR3 is CASTPGRLLNNEQFF. CDR3 coding DNA: TGTGCCAGCACCCCCGGCAGGTTGCTAAACAATGAGCAGTTCTTC.